These 31 T cell receptor beta chains were all obtained from the same sample, sequenced in a study of Graves' ophthalmopathy and Graves' hyperthyroidism. The sequenced template was RNA, covering the TCR beta CDR3 region. RT-PCR was first run with HTBI primers, then multiplex PCR in a second round. TCRdb fed the multiplex PCR reads into MiXCR, producing one record per CDR3 protein. Here the sample spans 350,000 to 450,000 distinct CDR3 sequences, around 18% being singletons. The sequenced sample was peripheral blood. The source is a woman aged 18 to 35 with Graves' ophthalmopathy.

Ten or more counts support this clonotype. The chain uses TRBV10-2 and TRBJ2-7, with a tentative D call TRBD2 (5 bases). This CDR3 spans 15 amino acids. Trimming removed 3 bases from V and 2 bases from J, with 14 bases in between. The V gene's germline CDR1 is WSHSY and CDR2 SAAADI. The CDR3 spells CASSDQAGGPYEQYF. The CDR3 DNA reads as TGCGCCAGCAGTGACCAGGCGGGCGGACCCTACGAGCAGTACTTC.

This clonotype came up many times. The rearrangement links TRBV28 to TRBJ1-2; TRBD1 is a possible D gene (5 bases). This CDR3 is built from 13 residues. The germline CDR1 and CDR2 sequences are MDHEN and SYDVKM. V lost 5 bases and J 4 bases, leaving 11 bases between the germline ends. The CDR3 loop is CASSGRGGYGYTF. The DNA for the CDR3 is TGTGCCAGCAGTGGGAGGGGTGGCTATGGCTACACCTTC.

This clonotype has at least ten counts. This rearrangement joins TRBV20-1 to TRBJ2-7; 9 nucleotides line up with TRBD1. The CDR3 has 14 residues. V trimming: 1 base; J trimming: 3 bases; junction bases outside the gene matches: 4. Germline V gene data show CDR1 as DFQATT and CDR2 as SNEGSKA (reference sequence). The CDR3 DNA follows: TGCAGTGCTAGAGTCGGGACAGGGATCTACGAGCAGTACTTC. This codes for CSARVGTGIYEQYF.

This clonotype was observed many times. The chain employs TRBV28 and TRBJ2-7; the D gene is possibly TRBD2 (6 bases). V gave up 3 bases and J gave up 1 base, with 13 bases separating them. This CDR3 region has 15 residues. Germline V gene lookup returns CDR1 MDHEN and CDR2 SYDVKM. The CDR3 nucleotides are TGTGCCAGCAGTTTCAGGAGGGGAGGATCCTACGAGCAGTACTTC. Translating gives CASSFRRGGSYEQYF.

This clonotype came up many times. The chain recombines TRBV18 with TRBJ1-1, with 8 bases identical to TRBD1. The germline V gene encodes CDR1 KGHSH and CDR2 LQKENI. There are 17 residues in the CDR3. The J segment lost 4 bases and the V segment lost 0 bases, leaving 10 bases of the junction unmatched. The CDR3 nucleotides are TGTGCCAGCTCACCACCGGGACGGGCAGGGGGCCTCACTGAAGCTTTCTTT. It specifies CASSPPGRAGGLTEAFF.

This clonotype was counted between two and nine times. V and J are TRBV11-2 and TRBJ2-5; D may be TRBD2 (6 bases). V lost 5 bases and J lost 5, with 27 bases in between. Germline V lookup: CDR1 SGHAT, CDR2 FQNNGV. The CDR3 contains 18 residues. This chain's CDR3 is CASSQKARAGPTKETQYF. The CDR3 bases are TGTGCCAGCAGCCAAAAAGCTAGGGCGGGGCCAACTAAGGAGACCCAGTACTTC.

Many counts were recorded for this clonotype. The chain combines TRBV6-1 with TRBJ1-5; unclear D gene. CDR1 is MNHNS, CDR2 SASEGT, per germline. The ends were cut back, 2 bases at V and 2 bases at J, with 13 bases in the middle. The CDR3 is 16 amino acids. CDR3 coding DNA: TGTGCCAGCAGTGAAACGAGGGCGTCTGGCAATCAGCCCCAGCATTTT. Its translation: CASSETRASGNQPQHF.

This chain connects TRBV5-1 to TRBJ2-5, with unresolved D. The CDR3 is 16 amino acids. V was pared by 7 bases and J by 5 bases, with 24 bases between. Per germline, CDR1 SGHRS and CDR2 YFSETQ. The CDR3 is CASRGTSTRLGETQYF. CDR3 DNA: TGCGCCAGCCGCGGTACGTCGACTCGGTTGGGGGAGACCCAGTACTTC.

This clonotype was seen once. The rearrangement uses TRBV29-1 and TRBJ2-5, with D uncertain. Germline-derived CDR1 and CDR2 are SQVTM and ANQGSEA. Between the trimmed V and J ends, which lost 4 bases and 4 bases, there was a span of 4 bases. This CDR3 contains 10 residues. The CDR3 is CSVGIETQYF. DNA for the CDR3: TGCAGCGTTGGTATAGAGACCCAGTACTTC.

The table lists this clonotype with many counts. This chain links TRBV28 with TRBJ1-1; tentative D call: TRBD1 (6 bases). The V end lost 3 bases, the J end lost 4 bases, and 18 bases lay between the germline ends. Germline CDR1 MDHEN, CDR2 SYDVKM. The CDR3 is 16 residues long. CDR3 nucleotide sequence: TGTGCCAGCAGTTTTTGGGGGGCGCATCCCAGCACTGAAGCTTTCTTT. The encoded protein is CASSFWGAHPSTEAFF.

This clonotype has just a few counts. The chain combines TRBV6-1 with TRBJ2-5, with TRBD1 identical over 8 bases. The germline V gene encodes CDR1 MNHNS and CDR2 SASEGT. The ends lost 6 bases at V and 4 bases at J; junction bases unmatched: 10. The CDR3 sequence is 15 residues long. This CDR3 reads CASSRAGGIGETQYF. CDR3 nucleotide sequence: TGTGCCAGCAGCCGGGCAGGGGGCATTGGAGAGACCCAGTACTTC.

In its sample, this clonotype was seen many times. V usage is TRBV20-1 and J usage is TRBJ1-5; no clear D gene. V lost 0 bases, J lost 6 bases, and 12 bases lay in between. CDR1 DFQATT and CDR2 SNEGSKA come from the germline V gene (reference sequence). The CDR3 length is 14 residues. Here the CDR3 DNA reads TGCAGTGCTAGAGAGCCAAGGGCAGGTCAGCCCCAGCATTTT. It yields the protein CSAREPRAGQPQHF.

This rearrangement joins TRBV4-2 to TRBJ2-7, with 8 bases that match TRBD2. V was pared by 4 bases and J by 5 bases, with 7 bases of the junction left unmatched. Germline loops: CDR1 LGHNA, CDR2 YNFKEQ. CDR3 length: 14 amino acids. CDR3: CASSPGGGADEQYF. The CDR3 DNA reads as TGTGCCAGCAGCCCCGGGGGGGGCGCCGACGAGCAGTACTTC.

This clonotype showed up many times. V usage is TRBV2 and J usage is TRBJ1-6; D is perhaps TRBD1 (5 bases). The CDR3 is 12 residues long. The V end lost 4 bases, the J end lost 13 bases, and 11 bases lay between the germline ends. Germline V CDR1 and CDR2: SNHLY, FYNNEI. CDR3 protein: CASSGRGVPLHF. The CDR3 bases are TGTGCCAGCAGTGGCCGGGGGGTGCCCCTCCACTTT.

This clonotype was recorded at least ten times. V gene TRBV6-5 combines with J gene TRBJ2-5; 7 nucleotides agree with TRBD2. V was clipped by 3 bases and J by 3 bases; unmatched bases: 7. This CDR3 has 15 residues. Germline-derived CDR1 and CDR2 are MNHEY and SVGAGI. The DNA of the CDR3 is TGTGCCAGCAGTTATGCGGGAGCCGGGGAAGAGACCCAGTACTTC. Encoded protein: CASSYAGAGEETQYF.

CDR3 sequence (DNA): TGTGCCAGCAGTGAGGCCGGGACACCCCTCTACGAGCAGTACTTC. Its protein product is CASSEAGTPLYEQYF. The rearrangement uses TRBV6-1 and TRBJ2-7; the D gene is possibly TRBD1 (6 bases). Trimming took off 3 bases at V and 3 bases at J, with 15 bases between the two ends. The CDR3 consists of 15 residues. The germline V gene has CDR1 MNHNS and CDR2 SASEGT.

This chain uses TRBV6-5 with TRBJ2-7, with 9 positions matching TRBD1. With 2 bases clipped from V and 4 bases from J, the junction kept 6 bases outside the gene matches. CDR1 is MNHEY and CDR2 is SVGAGI in the germline V gene. The CDR3 spans 15 residues. The CDR3 DNA is TGTGCCAGCAGTTACGCGGGACAGGGAGGATACGAGCAGTACTTC. This encodes CASSYAGQGGYEQYF.

There are many counts of this clonotype. The chain combines TRBV10-2 with TRBJ1-2; D perhaps matches TRBD1 (5 bases). This CDR3 region has 11 residues. With 8 bases removed from V and 7 bases from J, the gap between germline ends came to 11 bases. Germline V gives CDR1 WSHSY, CDR2 SAAADI. The CDR3 sequence is CASWGGFGYTF. For the CDR3, the DNA is TGCGCCAGCTGGGGCGGGTTTGGCTACACCTTC.

This clonotype was observed many times. The V gene is TRBV12-3 or TRBV12-4, the J gene TRBJ1-2; D not resolved. Deletions cut 6 bases from V and 1 base from J, with 15 bases between. CDR3 length: 15 amino acids. The CDR3 is CASSLQRKDNYGYTF. The CDR3 nucleotides read TGTGCCAGCAGCTTACAAAGAAAGGATAACTATGGCTACACCTTC.

The rearrangement uses TRBV30 and TRBJ1-5, with D perhaps matching TRBD1 (6 bases). Deletions cut 4 bases from V and 4 bases from J, with 17 bases between. The CDR3 has 15 amino acids. Germline CDR1 reads GTSNPN; CDR2 reads SVGIG (reference sequence). The CDR3 reads CAWNDGGGSNQPQHF. The CDR3 nucleotides are TGTGCCTGGAATGACGGAGGGGGTAGTAATCAGCCCCAGCATTTT.

The chain employs TRBV15 and TRBJ2-7, with TRBD1 matching 8 bases. This CDR3 comprises 15 residues. The germline gives CDR1 LNHNV, CDR2 YYDKDF (reference sequence). The ends lost 1 base at V and 9 bases at J; junction bases unmatched: 11. CDR3 nucleotides: TGTGCCACCAGCAGAGCTATAGGACAGGGTTATGGGCAGTACTTC. Translation gives CATSRAIGQGYGQYF.

As concerns this clonotype: With a much larger clone just one base away, this may be a read error. This chain connects TRBV29-1 to TRBJ2-3; D not certain. This CDR3 is built from 12 residues. CDR1 SQVTM and CDR2 ANQGSEA come from the germline V gene. V shed 2 bases and J shed 4 bases, with 7 bases lying between them. The CDR3 DNA reads as TGCAGCGTTGAATCAGACGCAGATACGCAGTATTTT. It yields the protein CSVESDADTQYF.

This clonotype was observed at least ten times. The chain uses TRBV30 and TRBJ2-7; 10 bases map to TRBD1. The V gene end was trimmed by 0 bases and the J gene end by 2 bases; junction bases not matched to a gene: 7. Germline CDR1 GTSNPN, CDR2 SVGIG (reference sequence). This CDR3 has 16 residues. The CDR3 spells CAWSVGGTGATYEQYF. The DNA for the CDR3 is TGTGCCTGGAGTGTAGGAGGGACAGGGGCAACCTACGAGCAGTACTTC.

This clonotype was picked up many times. The V call is TRBV20-1, the J call TRBJ2-7, with D tentatively TRBD2 (6 bases). This CDR3 has 15 amino acids. Germline V gene lookup returns CDR1 DFQATT and CDR2 SNEGSKA (reference sequence). V was pared by 8 bases and J by 3 bases, with 23 bases between. The CDR3 DNA sequence: TGCAGTTTTTCCTTGCCAGCTAGCGTCAGCTACGAGCAGTACTTC. The encoded protein is CSFSLPASVSYEQYF.

This clonotype was recorded many times. CDR3 nucleotide sequence: TGTGCCAGCAGTTTGAATTCGGGGGCGAACAATGAGCAGTTCTTC. It is translated as CASSLNSGANNEQFF. The chain combines TRBV12-3 or TRBV12-4 with TRBJ2-1; perhaps D is TRBD1 or TRBD2 (6 bases each). Trimming cost V 3 bases and J 5 bases, with 14 bases left between them. The CDR3 runs to 15 residues.

This clonotype was seen ten or more times. The CDR3 sequence: CASSPSSGRRNTIYF. In DNA form, the CDR3 reads TGTGCCAGCAGCCCCTCGTCAGGGCGGCGAAACACCATATATTTT. The chain joins TRBV28 to TRBJ1-3; tentative D call: TRBD1 (5 bases). CDR1 and CDR2 from the germline V gene are MDHEN and SYDVKM. This CDR3 has 15 residues. With 6 bases removed from V and 5 bases from J, the gap between germline ends came to 17 bases. Combining the CDR3 with reference TRBV28 and TRBJ1-3 gives the whole variable domain DVKVTQSSRYLVKRTGEKVFLECVQDMDHENMFWYRQDPGLGLRLIYFSYDVKMKEKGDIPEGYSVSREKKERFSLILESASTNQTSMYLCASSPSSGRRNTIYFGEGSWLTVV.

The chain recombines TRBV20-1 with TRBJ2-7; 7 bases are shared with TRBD2. Germline CDR1 and CDR2: DFQATT and SNEGSKA (reference sequence). The CDR3 has 12 residues. The V and J ends lost 2 bases and 6 bases, in that order; junction bases with no gene match: 4. The DNA of the CDR3 is TGCAGTGCTAGATCGACTAGCTCCGAGCAGTACTTC. Translating gives CSARSTSSEQYF.

This clonotype was counted many times. CDR3 in DNA: TGTGCCAGTAGTAAGTCCTATAGCAATCAGCCCCAGCATTTT. Its translation is CASSKSYSNQPQHF. The V and J genes are TRBV19 and TRBJ1-5; D gene unclear. Germline assignment: CDR1 LNHDA and CDR2 SQIVND (reference sequence). V was clipped by 4 bases and J by 0 bases, with 7 bases between them. The CDR3 has 14 amino acids.

This clonotype was recorded at least ten times. The genes are TRBV28 and TRBJ2-7; 10 bases are a match to TRBD1. The CDR3 runs to 16 residues. The V gene end was trimmed by 11 bases and the J gene end by 3 bases; junction bases not matched to a gene: 16. Germline V gives CDR1 MDHEN, CDR2 SYDVKM. The CDR3 region has the DNA TGTGCCCCTTTCTTCCTAACCGGGACAGGGGTCTACGAGCAGTACTTC. Translated: CAPFFLTGTGVYEQYF.

This clonotype was recorded at least ten times. The chain links TRBV5-1 to TRBJ1-1, with no clear D. The germline V gene encodes CDR1 SGHRS and CDR2 YFSETQ. Trimming took off 3 bases at V and 4 bases at J, with 10 bases between the two ends. This CDR3 is built from 13 residues. CDR3 sequence (DNA): TGCGCCAGCAGCTCCCTTGTGGCCACTGAAGCTTTCTTT. It translates to CASSSLVATEAFF.

V is TRBV12-3 or TRBV12-4 and J is TRBJ2-7; D is possibly TRBD1 (6 bases). The CDR3 spans 15 residues. The V gene lost 7 bases and the J gene lost 1 base, with 17 bases spanning the gap. CDR3 loop: CASTQQAGASYEQYF. The CDR3 DNA follows: TGTGCCAGCACCCAACAGGCAGGGGCATCCTACGAGCAGTACTTC.